The subject of this entry is one T cell receptor beta chain. Sequencing was performed with immunoSEQ multiplex PCR; in TCRdb, only in-frame clones are kept and a portion is missing. The table records fewer than 25,000 clones, 70% to 85% of them present only once. V was clipped by 6 bases and J by 1 base, with 18 bases between them. This CDR3 contains 16 residues. The germline gives CDR1 LNHDA, CDR2 SQIVND (reference sequence). Sample time point: recipient sample about 28 days before transplant, after cytoreduction. This sample was included in a study of T cell clonotyping in hematopoietic cell transplantation.

The specimen comprised peripheral blood mononuclear cells, sampled before stem cell transplant. The rearrangement joins TRBV19 to TRBJ1-1; D is unclear. This TCR was recovered from a man in his fifties or sixties with acute myeloid leukemia. Some clones in this sample may be carry-over from other donors' samples. CDR3 DNA: TGTGCCAGTAGAAAAAATGCCGGGCGACGGAACACTGAAGCTTTCTTT. Amino acid sequence: CASRKNAGRRNTEAFF.